Listed below are T cell receptor beta chains from one sample, sequenced in a study of patients and donors after allogeneic stem cell transplantation. TCRdb reprocessed the RT-PCR reads via MiXCR and lists one record per CDR3 protein. The sample lists about 410,000 distinct CDR3 sequences; approximately 16% were seen once. Sequenced sample: blood, either unsorted or a sorted T cell fraction (not recorded which). Receptor source: a human donor who was either an allogeneic HSCT recipient or a stem cell or donor lymphocyte infusion donor (not recorded which). It is not recorded whose cells these are; they may come from a transplant donor. Both conserved end residues are part of each CDR3. Fields, in order: D gene, V gene, J gene, clone size, CDR3 protein, CDR3 DNA. A D gene is named only where the DNA matches it firmly. Some rows have no size entry. The others give once, few or many, or a class for an expanded clone.

D gene: TRBD1; V gene: TRBV29-1; J gene: TRBJ1-2; clone size: few; CDR3 protein: CSVGQGGSYGYTF; CDR3 DNA: TGCAGCGTTGGACAGGGGGGGAGCTATGGCTACACCTTC
D gene: NA; V gene: TRBV6-6; J gene: TRBJ1-2; clone size: NA; CDR3 protein: CASSYSQDYGYTF; CDR3 DNA: TGTGCCAGCAGTTACTCACAAGACTATGGCTACACCTTC
D gene: NA; V gene: TRBV27; J gene: TRBJ1-2; clone size: NA; CDR3 protein: CASSLVGGRGYTF; CDR3 DNA: TGTGCCAGCAGTTTAGTTGGGGGACGCGGCTACACCTTC
D gene: NA; V gene: TRBV5-1; J gene: TRBJ1-2; clone size: NA; CDR3 protein: CASSLVSDSGALDDYGYTF; CDR3 DNA: TGCGCCAGCAGCTTGGTGTCCGACTCAGGGGCCTTAGACGACTATGGCTACACCTTC
D gene: TRBD1; V gene: TRBV6-2/TRBV6-3; J gene: TRBJ1-5; clone size: few; CDR3 protein: CASRELDRGPNQPQHF; CDR3 DNA: TGTGCCAGCAGGGAACTGGACAGGGGGCCGAATCAGCCCCAGCATTTT
D gene: TRBD1; V gene: TRBV24-1; J gene: TRBJ2-1; clone size: few; CDR3 protein: CATSDRTGFEQFF; CDR3 DNA: TGTGCCACCAGTGACCGGACAGGGTTTGAGCAGTTCTTC
D gene: NA; V gene: TRBV4-1; J gene: TRBJ1-1; clone size: many; CDR3 protein: CASSQEGAKGLNTEAFF; CDR3 DNA: TGCGCCAGCAGCCAAGAGGGGGCAAAGGGTTTGAACACTGAAGCTTTCTTT
D gene: TRBD1; V gene: TRBV12-3/TRBV12-4; J gene: TRBJ2-2; clone size: few; CDR3 protein: CASTRQGASGELFF; CDR3 DNA: TGTGCCAGCACGAGGCAGGGGGCTAGTGGGGAGCTGTTTTTT
D gene: NA; V gene: TRBV16; J gene: TRBJ1-3; clone size: NA; CDR3 protein: CASSQDRAGNTIYF; CDR3 DNA: TGTGCCAGCAGCCAGGACCGAGCTGGAAACACCATATATTTT
D gene: TRBD1; V gene: TRBV27; J gene: TRBJ2-7; clone size: many; CDR3 protein: CASSRTGAYEQYF; CDR3 DNA: TGTGCCAGCAGCCGGACAGGGGCCTACGAGCAGTACTTC
D gene: NA; V gene: TRBV29-1; J gene: TRBJ2-7; clone size: many; CDR3 protein: CSGIWSAREQYF; CDR3 DNA: TGCAGCGGAATCTGGTCCGCCAGGGAGCAGTACTTC
D gene: NA; V gene: TRBV29-1; J gene: TRBJ1-3; clone size: few; CDR3 protein: CSVEYGSSGNTIYF; CDR3 DNA: TGCAGCGTTGAGTACGGTTCCTCTGGAAACACCATATATTTT
D gene: NA; V gene: TRBV6-5; J gene: TRBJ2-5; clone size: NA; CDR3 protein: CASSYSNSQETQYF; CDR3 DNA: TGTGCCAGCAGTTACTCGAACAGCCAAGAGACCCAGTACTTC
D gene: NA; V gene: TRBV7-3; J gene: TRBJ2-2; clone size: NA; CDR3 protein: CASSLRSGPANTGELFF; CDR3 DNA: TGTGCCAGCAGCTTAAGAAGTGGACCCGCGAACACCGGGGAGCTGTTTTTT
D gene: NA; V gene: TRBV4-3; J gene: TRBJ2-1; clone size: few; CDR3 protein: CASSQGTTVSYNEQFF; CDR3 DNA: TGCGCCAGCAGCCAAGGGACAACGGTGTCCTACAATGAGCAGTTCTTC
D gene: NA; V gene: TRBV4-3; J gene: TRBJ2-7; clone size: many; CDR3 protein: CASSQGLFYEQYF; CDR3 DNA: TGCGCCAGCAGCCAAGGACTGTTTTACGAGCAGTACTTC
D gene: NA; V gene: TRBV27; J gene: TRBJ2-1; clone size: NA; CDR3 protein: CASSSRSKVNPEQFF; CDR3 DNA: TGTGCCAGCAGTTCTCGGAGTAAGGTCAATCCGGAGCAGTTCTTC